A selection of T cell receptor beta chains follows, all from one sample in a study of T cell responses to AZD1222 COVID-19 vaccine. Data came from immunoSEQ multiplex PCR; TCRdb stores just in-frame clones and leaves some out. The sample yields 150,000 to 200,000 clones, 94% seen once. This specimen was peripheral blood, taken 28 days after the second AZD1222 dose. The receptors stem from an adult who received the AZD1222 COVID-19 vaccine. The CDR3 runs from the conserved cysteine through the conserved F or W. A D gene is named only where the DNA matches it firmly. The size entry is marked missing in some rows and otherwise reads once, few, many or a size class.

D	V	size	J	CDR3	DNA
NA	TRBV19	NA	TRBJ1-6	CASRDPELYNSPLHF	TGTGCCAGTAGAGACCCGGAGCTCTATAATTCACCCCTCCACTTT
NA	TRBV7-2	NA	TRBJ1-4	CASSSQATNEKLFF	TGTGCCAGCAGCTCACAAGCAACTAATGAAAAACTGTTTTTT
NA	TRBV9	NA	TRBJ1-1	CASSVGGAGVYTEAFF	TGTGCCAGCAGCGTAGGAGGGGCAGGGGTTTACACTGAAGCTTTCTTT
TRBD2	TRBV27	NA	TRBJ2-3	CASSLREPDTQYF	TGTGCCAGCAGTTTGCGGGAGCCAGATACGCAGTATTTT
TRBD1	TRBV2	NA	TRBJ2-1	CASSRGQSSYNEQFF	TGTGCCAGCAGCCGGGGACAGTCTTCCTACAATGAGCAGTTCTTC
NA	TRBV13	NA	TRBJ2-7	CASSLGRQGLSYEQYF	TGTGCCAGCAGCTTAGGTCGGCAGGGCCTCTCCTACGAGCAGTACTTC
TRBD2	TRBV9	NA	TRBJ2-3	CASSPRDYTDTQYF	TGTGCCAGCAGCCCACGGGACTACACAGATACGCAGTATTTT
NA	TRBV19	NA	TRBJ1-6	CASSDRHNSPLHF	TGTGCCAGTAGTGACAGGCATAATTCACCCCTCCACTTT
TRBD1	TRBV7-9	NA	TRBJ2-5	CASSLLGGQGYLETQYF	TGTGCCAGCAGCCTCCTAGGGGGACAGGGTTATCTTGAGACCCAGTACTTC
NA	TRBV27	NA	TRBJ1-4	CASSLSLRGGTPSTNEKLFF	TGTGCCAGCAGTTTATCCCTGAGGGGGGGGACACCCTCAACTAATGAAAAACTGTTTTTT
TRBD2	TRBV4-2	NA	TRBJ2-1	CASSLGLAGDGNEQFF	TGTGCCAGCAGCCTAGGACTAGCGGGAGATGGGAATGAGCAGTTCTTC
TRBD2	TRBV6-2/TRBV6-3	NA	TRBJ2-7	CASSYSERGPYEQYF	TGTGCCAGCAGTTACTCTGAGCGGGGCCCCTACGAGCAGTACTTC
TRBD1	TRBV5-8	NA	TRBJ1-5	CASSGGQASNQPQHF	TGTGCCAGCAGCGGGGGACAGGCGAGCAATCAGCCCCAGCATTTT
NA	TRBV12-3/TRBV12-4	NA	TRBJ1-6	CASSFSRNSPLHF	TGTGCCAGCAGTTTCAGCAGGAATTCACCCCTCCACTTT
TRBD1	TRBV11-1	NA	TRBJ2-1	CASSLAVGGREQFF	TGTGCCAGCAGCTTAGCTGTAGGGGGCAGGGAGCAGTTCTTC
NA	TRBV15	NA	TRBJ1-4	CATSRDLTATNEKLFF	TGTGCCACCAGCAGAGATCTGACGGCAACTAATGAAAAACTGTTTTTT
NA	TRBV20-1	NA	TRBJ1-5	CSASFTNQPQHF	TGCAGTGCTAGTTTCACGAATCAGCCCCAGCATTTT
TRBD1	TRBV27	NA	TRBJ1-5	CASSFIGGSNQPQHF	TGTGCCAGCAGTTTTATAGGGGGCAGCAATCAGCCCCAGCATTTT
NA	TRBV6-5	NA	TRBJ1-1	CASSYSGSMNTEAFF	TGTGCCAGCAGTTACTCTGGCAGCATGAACACTGAAGCTTTCTTT
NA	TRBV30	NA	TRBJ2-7	CAWSAPSYEQYF	TGTGCCTGGAGTGCCCCTTCCTACGAGCAGTACTTC
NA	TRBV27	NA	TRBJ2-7	CASSHGSYEQYF	TGTGCCAGCAGTCACGGGTCCTACGAGCAGTACTTC
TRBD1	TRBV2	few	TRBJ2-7	CASSGDRDEQYF	TGTGCCAGCAGCGGGGACAGGGACGAGCAGTACTTC
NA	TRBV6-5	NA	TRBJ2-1	CASSYGGFYNEQFF	TGTGCCAGCAGTTACGGGGGCTTCTACAATGAGCAGTTCTTC
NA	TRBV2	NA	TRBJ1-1	CASSESGRLNTEAFF	TGTGCCAGCAGTGAGAGTGGGCGATTGAACACTGAAGCTTTCTTT
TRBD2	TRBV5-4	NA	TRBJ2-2	CASSLDKLADKELFF	TGTGCCAGCAGCTTGGATAAGCTAGCGGATAAGGAGCTGTTTTTT
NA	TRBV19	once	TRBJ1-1	CASSIWGGTEAFF	TGTGCCAGTAGTATATGGGGAGGCACTGAAGCTTTCTTT
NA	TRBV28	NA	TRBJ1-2	CASSLLAGNYGYTF	TGTGCCAGCAGTTTATTGGCAGGGAACTATGGCTACACCTTC
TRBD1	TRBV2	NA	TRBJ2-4	CASSVEDRRIIQYF	TGTGCCAGCAGTGTGGAGGACAGGCGAATAATTCAGTACTTC
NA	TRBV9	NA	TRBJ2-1	CASSPRGPSSYNEQFF	TGTGCCAGCAGCCCCAGGGGCCCAAGCTCCTACAATGAGCAGTTCTTC
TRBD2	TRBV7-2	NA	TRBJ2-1	CASSIVAGGYNEQFF	TGTGCCAGCAGCATTGTAGCGGGAGGTTACAATGAGCAGTTCTTC
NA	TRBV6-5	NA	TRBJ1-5	CASSYTTGADQPQHF	TGTGCCAGCAGTTACACCACGGGGGCTGATCAGCCCCAGCATTTT
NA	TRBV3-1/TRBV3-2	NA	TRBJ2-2	CASSSGLTGELFF	TGTGCCAGCAGCAGCGGCCTAACCGGGGAGCTGTTTTTT
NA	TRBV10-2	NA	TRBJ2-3	CASSGETASTDTQYF	TGCGCCAGCAGTGGGGAGACAGCTAGCACAGATACGCAGTATTTT
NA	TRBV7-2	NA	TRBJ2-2	CASSLVPWAASGELFF	TGTGCCAGCAGCTTAGTTCCCTGGGCAGCTTCTGGGGAGCTGTTTTTT
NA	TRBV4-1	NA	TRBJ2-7	CASSPPPGSRDYEQYF	TGCGCCAGCAGCCCCCCCCCAGGGTCCCGAGACTACGAGCAGTACTTC
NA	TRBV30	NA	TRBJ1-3	CAWSDWKSGNTIYF	TGTGCCTGGAGTGATTGGAAATCTGGAAACACCATATATTTT
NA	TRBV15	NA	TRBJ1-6	CATSFFEGLFYNSPLHF	TGTGCCACCAGCTTCTTCGAGGGACTATTCTATAATTCACCCCTCCACTTT
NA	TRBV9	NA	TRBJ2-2	CASSASPIGELFF	TGTGCCAGCAGCGCCTCTCCGATCGGGGAGCTGTTTTTT
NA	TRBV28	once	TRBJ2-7	CAISGTSLSYEQYF	TGTGCCATCTCCGGGACTTCCCTCTCCTACGAGCAGTACTTC
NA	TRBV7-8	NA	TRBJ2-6	CASSLGGSGANVLTF	TGTGCCAGCAGCTTAGGGGGCTCTGGGGCCAACGTCCTGACTTTC
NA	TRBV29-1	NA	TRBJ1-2	CSATSTALYGYTF	TGCAGCGCTACGTCGACAGCCCTTTATGGCTACACCTTC
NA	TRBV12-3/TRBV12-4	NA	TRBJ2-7	CASSEASPWEQYF	TGTGCCAGCAGTGAGGCTAGCCCATGGGAGCAGTACTTC
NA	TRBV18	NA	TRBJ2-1	CASSPATPGAYNEQFF	TGTGCCAGCTCACCAGCTACTCCCGGGGCTTACAATGAGCAGTTCTTC
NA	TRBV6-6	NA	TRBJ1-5	CASIPRQGDQPQHF	TGTGCCAGCATTCCAAGGCAGGGTGATCAGCCCCAGCATTTT
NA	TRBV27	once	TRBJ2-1	CASSQQRAYNEQFF	TGTGCCAGCAGTCAACAAAGAGCCTACAATGAGCAGTTCTTC
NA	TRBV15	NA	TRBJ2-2	CATRRGQEETGELFF	TGTGCGACTAGGAGGGGCCAAGAGGAGACCGGGGAGCTGTTTTTT
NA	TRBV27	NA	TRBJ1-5	CASSPTGAGTNQPQHF	TGTGCCAGCAGTCCCACCGGGGCAGGGACTAATCAGCCCCAGCATTTT